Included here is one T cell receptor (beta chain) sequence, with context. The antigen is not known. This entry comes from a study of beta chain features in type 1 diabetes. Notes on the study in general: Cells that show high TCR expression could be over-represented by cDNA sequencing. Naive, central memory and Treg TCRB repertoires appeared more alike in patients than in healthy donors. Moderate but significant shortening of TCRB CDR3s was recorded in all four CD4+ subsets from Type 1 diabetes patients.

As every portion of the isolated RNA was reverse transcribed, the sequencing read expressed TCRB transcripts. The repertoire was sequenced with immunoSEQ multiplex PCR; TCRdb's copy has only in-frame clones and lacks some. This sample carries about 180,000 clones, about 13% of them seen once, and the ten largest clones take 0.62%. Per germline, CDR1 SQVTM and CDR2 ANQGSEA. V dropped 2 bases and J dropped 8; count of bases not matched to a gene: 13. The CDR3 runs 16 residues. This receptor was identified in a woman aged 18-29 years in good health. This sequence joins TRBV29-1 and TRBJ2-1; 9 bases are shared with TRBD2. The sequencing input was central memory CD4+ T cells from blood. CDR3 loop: CSVEFWTSAEADEQFF. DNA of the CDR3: TGCAGCGTTGAATTTTGGACTAGCGCGGAGGCCGATGAGCAGTTCTTC.